This T cell receptor (beta chain) emerged from a study of T cell repertoires in cytomegalovirus infection. TCRdb independently ran MiXCR on the reads; one entry per CDR3 protein. The repertoire holds about 310,000 distinct CDR3 sequences, with 25% as singletons. Study results and caveats: The study found HLA-C-restricted CMV-specific TCR beta clonotypes dominating the ex vivo response.

Only a few counts were recorded for this clonotype. Antigen unknown. Trimming took off 2 bases at V and 5 bases at J, with 16 bases between the two ends. The V gene's germline CDR1 is MNHEY and CDR2 SVGEGT. CDR3 length: 16 amino acids. The V gene is TRBV6-2 or TRBV6-3, the J gene TRBJ2-1; D perhaps matches TRBD1 (6 bases). The clonotype originates from a human donor in good health (CMV status not recorded). Some clones in this sample may be carry-over from other donors' samples. The specimen comprised cultured PBMCs, sampled from culture after CMV antigen stimulation. The CDR3 spells CASSYHVGGVNNEQFF. CDR3 in DNA: TGTGCCAGCAGTTACCACGTAGGGGGAGTAAACAATGAGCAGTTCTTC.